This TCR beta chain was recovered during a study of cytomegalovirus exposure and HLA in healthy donors. The PCR made use of 60 Vbeta and 13 Jbeta primers. Clones were sequenced by immunoSEQ multiplex PCR, and TCRdb holds only the in-frame ones, with some missing. Seen here are 100,000 to 150,000 clones, around four fifths observed once, and the top ten hold approximately 2.8%. Concerning this clone: Antigen: not known.

The germline V gene encodes CDR1 SGHDT and CDR2 YYEEEE. The V segment lost 2 bases and the J segment 5 bases; nucleotides outside the gene matches: 6. The CDR3 contains 15 residues. Study results and caveats: In a later analysis, the majority of CMV-associated beta chains seemingly showed HLA restriction. A few CMV-associated chains proved CMV antigen-specific in vitro.

This receptor was taken from a boy younger than 10 in good health and CMV-seronegative. The chain recombines TRBV5-6 with TRBJ1-4; 7 bases are a match to TRBD1. What was sequenced was PBMCs. The CDR3 is CASSFRTGPNEKLFF. The CDR3 nucleotides are TGTGCCAGCAGCTTCAGGACAGGACCCAATGAAAAACTGTTTTTT.